A single sample gave rise to the 30 T cell receptor beta chains below, sequenced in a study of Graves' ophthalmopathy and Graves' hyperthyroidism. RNA transcripts served as template for amplifying TCR beta CDR3 sequences. The library came from an HTBI-primed first-round RT-PCR and a second-round multiplex PCR. TCRdb re-derived calls from the multiplex PCR reads in MiXCR, one entry per CDR3 protein. Of hundreds of thousands of distinct CDR3 sequences listed, around a fifth are singletons. Sequenced input: peripheral blood. These receptors originate from a woman aged 45-60 years with Graves' ophthalmopathy.

There are many counts of this clonotype. The V and J genes are TRBV7-6 and TRBJ2-7; no clear D gene. This CDR3 has 15 residues. Trimming took 2 bases from V and 0 from J, leaving 11 bases between them. Germline V lookup: CDR1 SGHVS, CDR2 FNYEAQ. This chain's CDR3 is CASSLRGGSSYEQYF. CDR3 sequence (DNA): TGTGCCAGCAGCTTACGAGGCGGCAGCTCCTACGAGCAGTACTTC.

This clonotype was seen repeatedly, ten times or more. The chain is built from TRBV30 and TRBJ1-2, with D possibly being TRBD1 (5 bases). The germline V gene has CDR1 GTSNPN and CDR2 SVGIG (reference sequence). The germline V and J ends were trimmed by 5 bases and 4 bases, with 11 bases remaining between them. The CDR3 runs 12 residues. DNA for the CDR3: TGTGCCTGGTCTCAGGGACTCTATGGCTACACCTTC. It codes for CAWSQGLYGYTF.

This clonotype has ten or more counts. This sequence joins TRBV6-1 and TRBJ1-1; 9 bases align to TRBD1. V gave up 4 bases and J gave up 4 bases; unmatched junction bases: 7. The CDR3 sequence is 15 residues long. Germline V gives CDR1 MNHNS, CDR2 SASEGT. This CDR3 reads CASSAARTGVTEAFF. The CDR3 region has the DNA TGTGCCAGCAGTGCCGCTCGGACAGGGGTCACTGAAGCTTTCTTT.

The gene calls are TRBV6-1 and TRBJ1-5, with 8 bases lining up with TRBD1. Germline loops: CDR1 MNHNS, CDR2 SASEGT. The junction had 3 bases not matched to a gene; V was cut back by 8 bases and J by 0 bases. This CDR3 is built from 14 residues. CDR3 amino acids: CASGTGFSNQPQHF. The DNA for the CDR3 is TGTGCCAGCGGGACAGGTTTTAGCAATCAGCCCCAGCATTTT.

The chain employs TRBV11-2 and TRBJ1-1; D is unclear. The CDR3 is 17 residues long. V gave up 0 bases and J gave up 1 base, with 15 bases separating them. Germline loops: CDR1 SGHAT, CDR2 FQNNGV. The CDR3 DNA reads as TGTGCCAGCAGCTTAGATCTTGTCAGGCGGGGGAACACTGAAGCTTTCTTT. Translated: CASSLDLVRRGNTEAFF.

The chain employs TRBV30 and TRBJ1-3; D gene ambiguous. The CDR3 loop spans 15 amino acids. In germline, CDR1 is GTSNPN, CDR2 SVGIG (reference sequence). The V gene lost 0 bases and the J gene lost 4 bases, with 13 bases spanning the gap. The CDR3 sequence: CAWSVRTGLGNTIYF. The CDR3 region has the DNA TGTGCCTGGAGTGTACGTACTGGGCTCGGAAACACCATATATTTT.

Many counts were recorded for this clonotype. The chain is built from TRBV11-2 and TRBJ2-7; 7 bases line up with TRBD1. Per the germline V gene, CDR1 is SGHAT and CDR2 is FQNNGV. The CDR3 covers 16 residues. The V and J ends lost 5 bases and 3 bases, in that order; junction bases with no gene match: 13. The CDR3 coding sequence is TGTGCCAGCAGCAGAACCGGGACAGAAAACAACTACGAGCAGTACTTC. Its translation: CASSRTGTENNYEQYF.

A few counts support this clonotype. The CDR3 reads CASSPRTGALNQPQHF. The CDR3, as DNA: TGTGCCAGCAGCCCGCGGACAGGGGCATTGAATCAGCCCCAGCATTTT. J is TRBJ1-5 and V is TRBV11-2; 9 bases agree with TRBD1. The germline V gene encodes CDR1 SGHAT and CDR2 FQNNGV. The junction had 9 bases not matched to a gene; V was cut back by 5 bases and J by 4 bases. This CDR3 has 16 residues.

This clonotype has a count of ten or more. The chain combines TRBV14 with TRBJ1-2; D may be TRBD1 (5 bases). Trimming shortened V by 3 bases and J by 8 bases, and 13 bases separated the two germline ends. The germline V gene encodes CDR1 SGHDN and CDR2 FVKESK. The CDR3 length is 13 residues. This chain's CDR3 is CASSQGPAHGYTF. The CDR3 nucleotides read TGTGCCAGCAGCCAGGGGCCAGCCCACGGCTACACCTTC.

The chain uses TRBV12-3 or TRBV12-4 and TRBJ2-5; maybe TRBD1 (6 bases). This CDR3 spans 13 amino acids. V lost 7 bases and J 2 bases, leaving 11 bases between the germline ends. The CDR3 protein is CASNPTGQETQYF. The CDR3 DNA reads TGTGCCAGCAACCCGACAGGTCAAGAGACCCAGTACTTC.

This clonotype was detected many times. CDR3 sequence (DNA): TGTGCCAGCAGCTTATTTGGGGGCTCCTACGAGCAGTACTTC. Residues: CASSLFGGSYEQYF. This sequence joins TRBV7-2 and TRBJ2-7; the D call may be TRBD1 or TRBD2 (5 bases each). Germline values: CDR1 SGHTA, CDR2 FQGNSA. V dropped 2 bases and J dropped 0 bases, with 8 bases sitting between them. The CDR3 has 14 amino acids.

Only a few counts were recorded for this clonotype. The germline gene is not matched at one end of the junction; a read error may be the cause. This chain links TRBV7-3 with TRBJ2-7; D is uncertain. The CDR3 spans 12 residues. CDR1 is SGHTA and CDR2 is FQGTGA in the germline V gene. The CDR3 loop is CASSPNGYGQYF. DNA for the CDR3: TGTGCCAGCAGCCCCAACGGCTACGGGCAGTACTTC.

This clonotype was observed at least ten times. The genes are TRBV27 and TRBJ1-1, with TRBD1 matching over 9 bases. There are 14 residues in the CDR3. Per germline, CDR1 MNHEY and CDR2 SMNVEV (reference sequence). The ends lost 7 bases at V and 4 bases at J; junction bases unmatched: 7. This chain's CDR3 is CASTWTGATTEAFF. As DNA, the CDR3 is TGTGCCAGCACCTGGACAGGGGCGACCACTGAAGCTTTCTTT.

This clonotype was observed at least ten times. The chain carries TRBV7-3 and TRBJ2-5; 7 nucleotides match TRBD1. J lost 7 bases, V lost 3 bases, and 5 bases had no gene match. This CDR3 has 13 amino acids. Germline CDR1 SGHTA, CDR2 FQGTGA. CDR3 protein: CASSLQGERTQYF. In DNA, the CDR3 is TGTGCCAGCAGCTTGCAGGGGGAGAGGACCCAGTACTTC.

This clonotype was seen at least ten times. The chain joins TRBV18 to TRBJ2-7; the D gene is possibly TRBD1 (6 bases). Per germline, CDR1 KGHSH and CDR2 LQKENI. With 6 bases removed from V and 7 bases from J, the gap between germline ends came to 19 bases. The CDR3 extends over 14 amino acids. The DNA for the CDR3 is TGTGCCAGCTCGCTACAGGGACCTGAACGGGAGCAGTACTTC. Encoded protein: CASSLQGPEREQYF.

This clonotype was counted at least ten times. J is TRBJ1-5 and V is TRBV28; no clear D. The germline CDR1 and CDR2 sequences are MDHEN and SYDVKM. V was cut by 4 bases and J by 5 bases, with 15 bases left in between. CDR3 size: 15 residues. CDR3: CASSSVTSAHQPQHF. For the CDR3, the DNA is TGTGCCAGCAGTTCCGTGACAAGCGCCCATCAGCCCCAGCATTTT. Full variable domain (missing parts from reference TRBV28 and TRBJ1-5): DVKVTQSSRYLVKRTGEKVFLECVQDMDHENMFWYRQDPGLGLRLIYFSYDVKMKEKGDIPEGYSVSREKKERFSLILESASTNQTSMYLCASSSVTSAHQPQHFGDGTRLSIL.

V gene TRBV30 combines with J gene TRBJ2-7; TRBD1 might be the D (5 bases). The CDR3 extends over 14 amino acids. Germline CDR1 reads GTSNPN; CDR2 reads SVGIG (reference sequence). The V gene lost 1 base and the J gene lost 2 bases, with 12 bases spanning the gap. CDR3 loop: CAWSAYTGPYEQYF. CDR3 nucleotide sequence: TGTGCCTGGAGTGCCTATACAGGTCCCTACGAGCAGTACTTC.

This clonotype was seen at least ten times. The rearrangement joins TRBV12-3 or TRBV12-4 to TRBJ1-1; D ambiguous. This CDR3 is 11 amino acids long. The V gene lost 4 bases and the J gene lost 6 bases, with 6 bases spanning the gap. The CDR3 DNA reads TGTGCCAGCAGTTGGGGTTCTGAAGCTTTCTTT. This sequence encodes CASSWGSEAFF.

Many counts were recorded for this clonotype. The chain recombines TRBV6-1 with TRBJ1-5; maybe TRBD1 (5 bases). The V gene's germline CDR1 is MNHNS and CDR2 SASEGT. V was cut by 8 bases and J by 3 bases, with 17 bases left in between. CDR3 length: 15 residues. Written as DNA, the CDR3 is TGTGCCAGCGGGCCCTCTGACAGTTACAATCAGCCCCAGCATTTT. Translating it yields CASGPSDSYNQPQHF.

Ten or more counts support this clonotype. The chain couples TRBV6-2 or TRBV6-3 to TRBJ1-1; 9 nucleotides agree with TRBD1. The V gene's germline CDR1 is MNHEY and CDR2 SVGEGT. The CDR3 extends over 13 amino acids. Losses at the gene ends were 6 bases for V and 1 base for J; bases not matched to a gene: 0. CDR3 residues: CASRTGGNTEAFF. The CDR3 DNA reads TGTGCCAGCAGGACAGGGGGGAACACTGAAGCTTTCTTT.

This clonotype has at least ten counts. The rearrangement uses TRBV19 and TRBJ2-6; D tentatively fits TRBD1 or TRBD2 (5 bases each). The CDR3 has 15 amino acids. From germline, CDR1 is LNHDA and CDR2 SQIVND (reference sequence). V dropped 4 bases and J dropped 3 bases, with 10 bases sitting between them. The CDR3 region has the DNA TGTGCCAGTAGTAACCGGGGACGTGGGGCCAACGTCCTGACTTTC. It codes for CASSNRGRGANVLTF.

This rearrangement joins TRBV6-5 to TRBJ2-5; D is possibly TRBD1 (6 bases). From germline, CDR1 is MNHEY and CDR2 SVGAGI. This CDR3 is built from 18 residues. The germline V and J ends were trimmed by 0 bases and 2 bases, with 19 bases remaining between them. CDR3 sequence reads: CASSYSYGGQWSQETQYF. The CDR3 coding sequence is TGTGCCAGCAGTTACTCGTACGGCGGACAGTGGTCACAAGAGACCCAGTACTTC.

This clonotype was counted only a few times. The chain combines TRBV2 with TRBJ2-7; a possible D gene is TRBD1 (6 bases). This CDR3 region has 14 residues. Germline lookup yields CDR1 SNHLY and CDR2 FYNNEI. Trimming took 7 bases from V and 2 from J, leaving 15 bases between them. The CDR3 region is CASTMNQGTYEQYF. The CDR3 DNA reads TGTGCCAGCACAATGAATCAGGGGACCTACGAGCAGTACTTC.

This clonotype was seen at least ten times. This chain connects TRBV7-9 to TRBJ1-2; D is perhaps TRBD1 (5 bases). Germline CDR1 and CDR2: SEHNR and FQNEAQ (reference sequence). The germline V and J ends were trimmed by 5 bases and 14 bases, with 15 bases remaining between them. The CDR3 runs 11 residues. The CDR3 sequence is CASSLQALRTF. CDR3 coding DNA: TGTGCCAGCAGCCTACAGGCCCTAAGAACCTTC.

Concerning this clonotype itself: Germline and junction disagree at one end, which may indicate a read error. The chain joins TRBV5-1 to TRBJ1-2; D is possibly TRBD1 (6 bases). Germline V gives CDR1 SGHRS, CDR2 YFSETQ. This CDR3 has 15 residues. The CDR3 loop is CASSADVRGLYGYSF. The CDR3 coding sequence is TGCGCCAGCAGCGCAGATGTCAGGGGCTTGTATGGCTACAGCTTC.

This clonotype was recorded many times. DNA of the CDR3: TGCAGTGCTGTTAATGGGGCCGGTGGGGAGACCCAGTACTTC. Protein sequence: CSAVNGAGGETQYF. J is TRBJ2-5 and V is TRBV20-1; D is possibly TRBD1 (5 bases). The CDR3 length is 14 residues. The germline V gene has CDR1 DFQATT and CDR2 SNEGSKA (reference sequence). V shed 5 bases and J shed 5 bases, with 18 bases lying between them.

This clonotype was found many times. The J gene is TRBJ2-7, the V gene TRBV9, with a weak D call TRBD2 (6 bases). V gave up 0 bases and J gave up 2 bases, with 12 bases separating them. From germline, CDR1 is SGDLS and CDR2 YYNGEE. The CDR3 is 15 amino acids. CDR3 residues: CASSVGVAETYEQYF. Here the CDR3 DNA reads TGTGCCAGCAGCGTAGGAGTAGCGGAGACCTACGAGCAGTACTTC.

This clonotype was seen at least ten times. Possible read error: a much larger clone is one base away. The chain employs TRBV11-2 and TRBJ2-7, with a weak D call TRBD2 (5 bases). The CDR3 runs to 13 residues. Germline V gene sequence: CDR1 SGHAT, CDR2 FQNNGV. Trimming took off 5 bases at V and 9 bases at J, with 17 bases between the two ends. CDR3 DNA: TGTGCCAGCAGCCTTAGACGGGGAAACGGGCAGTACTTC. It codes for CASSLRRGNGQYF.

At least ten counts were recorded for this clonotype. The CDR3 region is CASSEAGGAGEQYF. The CDR3 coding sequence is TGTGCCAGCAGTGAAGCAGGGGGCGCGGGGGAGCAGTACTTC. J is TRBJ2-7 and V is TRBV6-1; the D gene is possibly TRBD1 (7 bases). Germline-derived CDR1 and CDR2 are MNHNS and SASEGT. This CDR3 is built from 14 residues. The germline V and J ends were trimmed by 0 bases and 7 bases, with 13 bases remaining between them.

This clonotype was detected many times. This chain connects TRBV6-5 to TRBJ1-2; no clear D gene. Trimming pared 0 bases from V and 8 bases from J, leaving 13 bases between. Germline V gene data show CDR1 as MNHEY and CDR2 as SVGAGI. The CDR3 has 14 amino acids. CDR3 sequence reads: CASSYSKGLWGYTF. The CDR3, as DNA: TGTGCCAGCAGTTACTCGAAAGGGCTTTGGGGCTACACCTTC.